A single sample gave rise to the 6 T cell receptor beta chains below, sequenced in a study of T cell responses to AZD1222 COVID-19 vaccine. Libraries were prepared by immunoSEQ multiplex PCR; TCRdb keeps only in-frame clonotypes and omits some of them. The data contain under 150,000 clones, around 86% of them seen just once; the ten biggest clones take up 3.5% to 5%. The sequenced sample was peripheral blood, obtained on day 0 of MenACWY control vaccination. These receptors were obtained from an adult in good health.

This chain connects TRBV28 to TRBJ1-5; 7 bases fit TRBD1. This CDR3 comprises 15 residues. The V and J ends lost 6 bases and 8 bases, in that order; junction bases with no gene match: 13. From germline, CDR1 is MDHEN and CDR2 SYDVKM. The CDR3 reads CASSRHTGVTEPQHF. The CDR3 region has the DNA TGTGCCAGCAGCCGTCACACAGGGGTGACGGAGCCCCAGCATTTT.

The chain employs TRBV7-8 and TRBJ2-7; D is uncertain. The CDR3 sequence is 15 residues long. Trimming cost V 0 bases and J 3 bases, with 12 bases left between them. The germline V gene has CDR1 SGHVS and CDR2 FQNEAQ. DNA for the CDR3: TGTGCCAGCAGCTTAGCGATGGGTCCCGGCTACGAGCAGTACGTC. Protein sequence: CASSLAMGPGYEQYV.

This chain joins TRBV5-4 and TRBJ2-3, with D perhaps given as TRBD1 or TRBD2 (5 bases each). The CDR3 has 17 residues. The V gene's germline CDR1 is SGHNT and CDR2 YYREEE (reference sequence). Trimming removed 6 bases from V and 0 bases from J, with 20 bases in between. The CDR3 coding sequence is TGTGCCAGCACCTCTGGGACCCACAGCGCTAGCACAGATACGCAGTATTTT. It translates to CASTSGTHSASTDTQYF.

The chain employs TRBV23-1 and TRBJ2-7; TRBD1 matches at 7 bases. TRBV23-1 is placed among ORFs of uncertain function. This CDR3 has 13 amino acids. Trimming took 8 bases from V and 6 from J; bases not matched to a gene: 10. The CDR3 spells CASGGQDRIEQYV. The CDR3 nucleotides read TGCGCCAGCGGTGGACAGGACAGAATCGAGCAGTACGTC.

This rearrangement joins TRBV5-6 to TRBJ1-6; 11 bases are a match to TRBD1. This CDR3 is 14 amino acids long. V gave up 4 bases and J gave up 8 bases; unmatched junction bases: 2. Germline lookup yields CDR1 SGHDT and CDR2 YYEEEE. The CDR3 loop is CASSRTGGDSPLHF. DNA of the CDR3: TGTGCCAGCAGCCGGACAGGGGGCGATTCACCCCTCCACTTT. Filled out from reference TRBV5-6 and TRBJ1-6, the complete variable domain reads DAGVTQSPTHLIKTRGQQVTLRCSPKSGHDTVSWYQQALGQGPQFIFQYYEEEERQRGNFPDRFSGHQFPNYSSELNVNALLLGDSALYLCASSRTGGDSPLHFGNGTRLTVT.

This rearrangement joins TRBV7-3 to TRBJ2-1; D might be TRBD2 (6 bases). In germline, CDR1 is SGHTA, CDR2 FQGTGA. The CDR3 contains 16 residues. Trimming pared 0 bases from V and 1 base from J, leaving 10 bases between. This CDR3 is CASSLTLGGSYNEQFF. The CDR3 nucleotides read TGTGCCAGCAGCTTAACCCTGGGGGGTTCCTACAATGAGCAGTTCTTC. The whole variable domain, filled in from reference TRBV7-3 and TRBJ2-1, reads GAGVSQTPSNKVTEKGKYVELRCDPISGHTALYWYRQSLGQGPEFLIYFQGTGAADDSGLPNDRFFAVRPEGSVSTLKIQRTERGDSAVYLCASSLTLGGSYNEQFFGPGTRLTVL.